This T cell receptor beta chain was captured in a study of blood T cell repertoires in COVID-19. At the level of the study: The United States, Italy and Spain provided the acute and convalescent COVID-19 samples. The cDNA or gDNA used as material had been derived from T cells, B-cell-depleted T cells, or PBMCs.

Germline V gene data show CDR1 as KGHSH and CDR2 as LQKENI. The V segment lost 2 bases and the J segment 14 bases; nucleotides outside the gene matches: 6. The length of the CDR3 is 13 residues. In the original analysis: The assay estimated nucleated cells by amplifying reference gene primers. TCRdb keeps only in-frame clones here, not all; method: immunoSEQ multiplex PCR. V, J and clone size were drawn from that table, and D and trimming were deduced from the DNA. The data hold under 350,000 clones, with more than 85% observed a single time. J is TRBJ1-6 and V is TRBV18; 7 bases are a match to TRBD1. The sequencing sample was made of peripheral blood. This receptor was identified in a man in his 70s with acute or convalescent COVID-19. The CDR3 is CASSPIDRETLHF. The CDR3 coding sequence is TGTGCCAGCTCACCAATCGACAGGGAAACCCTCCACTTT.